A single sample gave rise to the 32 T cell receptor beta chains below, sequenced in a study of T-cell memory formation after mild COVID-19. TCRdb reanalysed the 5' RACE reads using MiXCR and keeps one entry per CDR3 protein. The sample shows approximately 450,000 distinct CDR3 sequences, around a sixth of them seen only once. Specimen: PBMCs or a T cell subset sorted from them (not recorded which). These receptors were taken from an adult woman who had mild COVID-19 (a few samples of this study predate the infection). Cell type and time point are not known.

This clonotype showed up many times. The V and J genes are TRBV29-1 and TRBJ2-2; the D is unclear. Trimming left V 0 bases short and J 2 bases short, with 7 bases between. Per germline, CDR1 SQVTM and CDR2 ANQGSEA. This CDR3 comprises 14 residues. The CDR3 nucleotides read TGCAGCGTTGAAGATCGCACTAACACCGGGGAGCTGTTTTTT. Encoded protein: CSVEDRTNTGELFF.

This clonotype was seen many times. The chain uses TRBV6-5 and TRBJ1-4; 7 nucleotides agree with TRBD1. The CDR3 contains 15 residues. The V gene end was trimmed by 2 bases and the J gene end by 5 bases; junction bases not matched to a gene: 5. The germline V gene encodes CDR1 MNHEY and CDR2 SVGAGI. The CDR3 sequence is CASSYGTARNEKLFF. The CDR3 coding sequence is TGTGCCAGCAGTTACGGGACAGCGAGAAATGAAAAACTGTTTTTT.

The gene calls are TRBV4-1 and TRBJ2-7, with TRBD1 as a possible D gene (5 bases). The V gene lost 4 bases and the J gene lost 5 bases, with 18 bases spanning the gap. The CDR3 has 15 amino acids. Germline CDR1 and CDR2: MGHRA and YSYEKL. The CDR3 DNA reads TGCGCCAGCAGCCCGCTGGGGCAGCCGGGTAACGAGCAGTACTTC. Protein: CASSPLGQPGNEQYF.

This clonotype was counted many times. The V gene is TRBV5-1, the J gene TRBJ1-5; a possible D gene is TRBD1 (5 bases). Looked up from germline, CDR1 is SGHRS and CDR2 is YFSETQ. V was pared by 4 bases and J by 2 bases, with 16 bases between. The CDR3 covers 16 residues. CDR3 nucleotides: TGCGCCAGCAGCCTCGGGGACCTCCGGGGCAATCAGCCCCAGCATTTT. This gives the protein CASSLGDLRGNQPQHF.

This clonotype was detected only a few times. The J gene is TRBJ2-3, the V gene TRBV5-1; D might be TRBD2 (5 bases). Germline V CDR1 and CDR2: SGHRS, YFSETQ. The V gene lost 0 bases and the J gene lost 2 bases, with 10 bases spanning the gap. The length of the CDR3 is 15 residues. The CDR3 DNA sequence: TGCGCCAGCAGCTTGGCCGGGATGAACACAGATACGCAGTATTTT. Translating gives CASSLAGMNTDTQYF.

The chain combines TRBV21-1 with TRBJ1-6. TRBV21-1 is labeled a pseudogene. The CDR3 length is 15 residues. The CDR3 DNA reads TGTGCCAGCAGCAGCGGGGGGCTCAGTGTTTCACCCCTCCACTTT. Amino acids: CASSSGGLSVSPLHF.

The CDR3 is CASSDGEWQETQYF. The CDR3, as DNA: TGTGCCAGCAGTGACGGGGAGTGGCAAGAGACCCAGTACTTC. The chain joins TRBV27 to TRBJ2-5; D might be TRBD2 (5 bases). The germline V gene encodes CDR1 MNHEY and CDR2 SMNVEV (reference sequence). V was pared by 5 bases and J by 2 bases, with 12 bases between. The CDR3 loop spans 14 amino acids.

This clonotype occurred a few times. This chain links TRBV4-1 with TRBJ1-5, with 9 bases lining up with TRBD1. The V and J ends lost 1 base and 5 bases, in that order; junction bases with no gene match: 6. The CDR3 is 16 residues long. Per germline, CDR1 MGHRA and CDR2 YSYEKL. The CDR3 here is CASSQVPTGGDQPQHF. CDR3 coding DNA: TGCGCCAGCAGCCAAGTCCCGACAGGGGGTGATCAGCCCCAGCATTTT.

This clonotype was detected a few times. This chain uses TRBV12-3 or TRBV12-4 with TRBJ2-5, with D tentatively TRBD1 or TRBD2 (6 bases each). The CDR3 extends over 16 amino acids. V lost 2 bases and J 1 base, leaving 14 bases between the germline ends. The CDR3 loop reads CASSLRGGPSQETQYF. The CDR3 DNA reads TGTGCCAGCAGTTTAAGAGGGGGGCCCAGCCAAGAGACCCAGTACTTC.

The V gene is TRBV12-3 or TRBV12-4, the J gene TRBJ1-1; 7 nucleotides match TRBD1. Trimming took 3 bases from V and 4 from J; bases not matched to a gene: 8. CDR3 length: 15 residues. CDR3 coding DNA: TGTGCCAGCAGTTTGGAGGGGGCGCGATCCACTGAAGCTTTCTTT. Protein: CASSLEGARSTEAFF.

This clonotype was detected a few times. The chain couples TRBV9 to TRBJ2-1; D possibly corresponds to TRBD2 (6 bases). CDR3 length: 15 amino acids. Trimming shortened V by 2 bases and J by 5 bases, and 14 bases separated the two germline ends. The germline V gene has CDR1 SGDLS and CDR2 YYNGEE. In DNA, the CDR3 is TGTGCCAGCAGCGTTGTCCCTAGCGAAAACAATGAGCAGTTCTTC. Its protein is CASSVVPSENNEQFF.

This clonotype has more than one count but fewer than ten. The J gene is TRBJ1-2, the V gene TRBV6-6; TRBD1 matches at 10 bases. J was trimmed by 6 bases and V by 2 bases; bases with no gene match: 3. CDR1 is MNHNY, CDR2 SVGAGI, per germline (reference sequence). This CDR3 has 14 amino acids. The CDR3 bases are TGTGCCAGCAGTTACATTGGACAGGGGGATGGCTACACCTTC. Translated, it gives CASSYIGQGDGYTF.

This rearrangement joins TRBV7-9 to TRBJ2-7; D is unclear. Germline lookup yields CDR1 SEHNR and CDR2 FQNEAQ (reference sequence). V shed 5 bases and J shed 5 bases, with 13 bases lying between them. CDR3 size: 13 residues. CDR3 nucleotides: TGTGCCAGCAGCCCGCCCCCATGGAACGAGCAGTACTTC. This encodes CASSPPPWNEQYF.

This clonotype turned up a few times. V gene TRBV20-1 combines with J gene TRBJ2-3; perhaps TRBD1 as D (6 bases). The CDR3 spans 11 residues. Trimming cost V 6 bases and J 10 bases, with 14 bases left between them. CDR1 DFQATT and CDR2 SNEGSKA come from the germline V gene (reference sequence). The CDR3, as DNA: TGCAGTGCCCAAAAGGGACAACCGCAGTATTTT. Its translation: CSAQKGQPQYF.

The table lists this clonotype with many counts. The rearrangement uses TRBV12-3 or TRBV12-4 and TRBJ2-1; 7 bases line up with TRBD2. The CDR3 has 15 amino acids. V dropped 3 bases and J dropped 4; count of bases not matched to a gene: 6. CDR3 in DNA: TGTGCCAGCAGTTTGGGGCGGGGGACTTACAATGAGCAGTTCTTC. Translating it yields CASSLGRGTYNEQFF.

The V gene is TRBV24-1, the J gene TRBJ2-1, with 9 bases fitting TRBD1. Germline loops: CDR1 KGHDR, CDR2 SFDVKD. The CDR3 sequence is 14 residues long. V lost 9 bases, J lost 2 bases, and 4 bases stayed unmatched. The chain's CDR3 is CATADRGTYNEQFF. The CDR3 DNA is TGTGCCACCGCGGACAGGGGCACCTACAATGAGCAGTTCTTC.

Many counts were recorded for this clonotype. This sequence joins TRBV6-5 and TRBJ2-1, with 8 bases fitting TRBD2. The CDR3 is 15 residues long. Germline V gene lookup returns CDR1 MNHEY and CDR2 SVGAGI. The trim removed 5 bases at V and 3 bases at J, leaving 6 bases unmatched. The CDR3 DNA sequence: TGTGCCAGCAGTCCCAAGCGGGGGAGCTACAATGAGCAGTTCTTC. This codes for CASSPKRGSYNEQFF.

V usage is TRBV20-1 and J usage is TRBJ2-7; possibly TRBD1 for D (5 bases). V shed 3 bases and J shed 4 bases, with 10 bases lying between them. Germline values: CDR1 DFQATT, CDR2 SNEGSKA (reference sequence). This CDR3 contains 12 residues. This chain's CDR3 is CSARDIIYEQYF. CDR3 DNA: TGCAGTGCTAGGGACATAATATACGAGCAGTACTTC.

This clonotype showed up many times. The rearrangement joins TRBV15 to TRBJ1-5; D is uncertain. Germline loops: CDR1 LNHNV, CDR2 YYDKDF (reference sequence). Between the trimmed V and J ends, which lost 8 bases and 2 bases, there was a span of 7 bases. The CDR3 sequence is 12 residues long. CDR3 amino acids: CATSTGNQPQHF. In DNA, the CDR3 is TGTGCCACCTCCACTGGCAATCAGCCCCAGCATTTT.

CDR3 sequence (DNA): TGTGCCAGCAGTGTGCGGACCCAAGAGACCCAGTACTTC. Its protein product is CASSVRTQETQYF. This chain joins TRBV2 and TRBJ2-5, with D uncertain. Trimming stripped 4 bases from V and 1 base from J, with 7 bases between. Germline CDR1 and CDR2: SNHLY and FYNNEI. This CDR3 spans 13 amino acids.

The chain combines TRBV6-2 or TRBV6-3 with TRBJ2-7, with a possible D match to TRBD1 (6 bases). V lost 5 bases to trimming and J lost 4 bases, with 18 bases between them. The CDR3 contains 15 residues. The V gene's germline CDR1 is MNHEY and CDR2 SVGEGT. CDR3 sequence: CASSRSTGSLYEQYF. In DNA, the CDR3 is TGTGCCAGCAGTAGAAGCACAGGGTCCCTTTACGAGCAGTACTTC.

This clonotype is medium-sized in the sample. The chain couples TRBV5-1 to TRBJ2-1, with TRBD2 as a possible D gene (6 bases). The V gene lost 0 bases and the J gene lost 5 bases, with 24 bases spanning the gap. The CDR3 is 19 residues long. In germline, CDR1 is SGHRS, CDR2 YFSETQ. The CDR3 coding sequence is TGCGCCAGCAGCTTGGCTACGGACTACCCTCTTTCGGGGGACAATGAGCAGTTCTTC. Protein: CASSLATDYPLSGDNEQFF.

This clonotype was seen more than once but under ten times. The genes are TRBV12-3 or TRBV12-4 and TRBJ2-1; 11 bases are a match to TRBD2. The CDR3 loop spans 17 amino acids. The V gene end was trimmed by 5 bases and the J gene end by 1 base; junction bases not matched to a gene: 7. The CDR3 loop reads CASSLSRLAGSYNEQFF. The CDR3 DNA is TGTGCCAGCAGTCTGAGTAGACTAGCGGGATCCTACAATGAGCAGTTCTTC.

Ten or more counts support this clonotype. This chain connects TRBV18 to TRBJ2-7; TRBD2 is a possible D gene (6 bases). The V end was cut by 0 bases, the J end by 1 base, with 10 bases between. Per germline, CDR1 KGHSH and CDR2 LQKENI. This CDR3 is built from 15 residues. This chain's CDR3 is CASSPPGGTSYEQYF. The CDR3 nucleotides read TGTGCCAGCTCACCACCCGGCGGGACGTCCTACGAGCAGTACTTC.

This clonotype was observed a few times. The chain combines TRBV30 with TRBJ1-2; the D gene is possibly TRBD1 (5 bases). This CDR3 is built from 17 residues. The germline V gene has CDR1 GTSNPN and CDR2 SVGIG (reference sequence). V lost 0 bases and J 6 bases, leaving 23 bases between the germline ends. CDR3 bases: TGTGCCTGGAGTGTTCTCGCCCGACCACAGGATGGAAATGGCTACACCTTC. Translated: CAWSVLARPQDGNGYTF. The full variable domain, completed using reference TRBV30 and TRBJ1-2, is SQTIHQWPATLVQPVGSPLSLECTVEGTSNPNLYWYRQAAGRGLQLLFYSVGIGQISSEVPQNLSASRPQDRQFILSSKKLLLSDSGFYLCAWSVLARPQDGNGYTFGSGTRLTVV.

This clonotype came up a few times. V usage is TRBV3-1 and J usage is TRBJ2-1; a weak D match, TRBD2 (6 bases). Germline CDR1 and CDR2: LGHDT and YNNKEL (reference sequence). Trimming took 6 bases from V and 6 from J, leaving 12 bases between them. The CDR3 totals 13 residues. The CDR3 protein is CASSRISGNEQFF. The CDR3 DNA reads as TGTGCCAGCAGTAGAATTAGCGGCAATGAGCAGTTCTTC.

This clonotype was observed a few times. The gene calls are TRBV5-8 and TRBJ2-7; D possibly corresponds to TRBD2 (6 bases). Germline CDR1 SGHTS, CDR2 YDEGEE. The CDR3 runs 17 residues. V lost 5 bases and J 3 bases, leaving 24 bases between the germline ends. The CDR3 protein is CASSQDLGGATGYEQYF. For the CDR3, the DNA is TGTGCCAGCAGTCAAGATTTAGGAGGGGCCACAGGCTACGAGCAGTACTTC.

The table lists this clonotype with a count of one. The genes are TRBV18 and TRBJ2-1, with D possibly being TRBD2 (6 bases). Germline assignment: CDR1 KGHSH and CDR2 LQKENI. The V gene lost 1 base and the J gene lost 3 bases, with 10 bases spanning the gap. This CDR3 comprises 15 residues. The DNA of the CDR3 is TGTGCCAGCTCACCACTCGGGAGCGACTACAATGAGCAGTTCTTC. Protein sequence: CASSPLGSDYNEQFF.

The chain links TRBV2 to TRBJ2-1; weak D call: TRBD1 (6 bases). The V gene's germline CDR1 is SNHLY and CDR2 FYNNEI. The CDR3 has 14 residues. The V gene lost 8 bases and the J gene lost 4 bases, with 15 bases spanning the gap. The CDR3 reads CASSKVGAYNEQFF. As DNA, the CDR3 is TGTGCCAGCTCGAAGGTGGGGGCGTACAATGAGCAGTTCTTC.

The chain couples TRBV7-9 to TRBJ2-1, with TRBD2 matching 8 bases. Trimming at V came to 3 bases and at J to 9 bases, leaving 7 bases not matched to a gene. This CDR3 has 14 residues. The germline V gene encodes CDR1 SEHNR and CDR2 FQNEAQ (reference sequence). The CDR3 bases are TGTGCCAGCAGCTTGGGCGGGAGCGGGGGTGAGCAGTTCTTC. Protein: CASSLGGSGGEQFF. Variable domain in full (rest from reference TRBV7-9 and TRBJ2-1): DTGVSQNPRHKITKRGQNVTFRCDPISEHNRLYWYRQTLGQGPEFLTYFQNEAQLEKSRLLSDRFSAERPKGSFSTLEIQRTEQGDSAMYLCASSLGGSGGEQFFGPGTRLTVL.

This clonotype was counted many times. The chain carries TRBV7-9 and TRBJ1-2; D not certain. The CDR3 has 12 residues. The germline V and J ends were trimmed by 5 bases and 6 bases, with 10 bases remaining between them. Germline V gives CDR1 SEHNR, CDR2 FQNEAQ (reference sequence). The DNA of the CDR3 is TGTGCCAGCAGCCCAGGATCGGATGGCTACACCTTC. It is translated as CASSPGSDGYTF.

CDR3: CASSRRPNTGELFF. Written as DNA, the CDR3 is TGTGCCAGCAGCAGACGGCCGAACACCGGGGAGCTGTTTTTT. V is TRBV12-3 or TRBV12-4 and J is TRBJ2-2; the D is unclear. The CDR3 consists of 14 residues. Trimming left V 6 bases short and J 0 bases short, with 8 bases between.